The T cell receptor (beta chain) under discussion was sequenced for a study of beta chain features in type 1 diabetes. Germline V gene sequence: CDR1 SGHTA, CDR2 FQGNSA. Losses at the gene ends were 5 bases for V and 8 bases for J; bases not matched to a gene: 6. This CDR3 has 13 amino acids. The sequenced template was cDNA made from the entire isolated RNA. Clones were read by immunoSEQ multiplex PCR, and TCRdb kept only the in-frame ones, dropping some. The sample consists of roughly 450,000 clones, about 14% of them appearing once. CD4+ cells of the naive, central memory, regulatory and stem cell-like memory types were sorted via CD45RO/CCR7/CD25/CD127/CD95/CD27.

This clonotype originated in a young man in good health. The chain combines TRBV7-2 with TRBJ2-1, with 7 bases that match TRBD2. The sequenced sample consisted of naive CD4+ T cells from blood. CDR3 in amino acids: CASSNLAVDEQFF. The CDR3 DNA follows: TGTGCCAGCAGCAACCTAGCGGTCGATGAGCAGTTCTTC.